The rows below give T cell receptor beta chains drawn from one sample of a study of control samples from healthy donors and cancer patients. The protocol was immunoSEQ multiplex PCR, while the TCRdb copy is restricted to in-frame clones and leaves out a portion. The sample includes approximately 100,000 clones, approximately 90% seen only once; the top ten take under 4.5%. The sample consisted of blood. All receptors come from a human donor in good health. The donor label of this sample is uncertain. Both conserved end residues are part of each CDR3. Each record gives: J gene, clone size, V gene, D gene, CDR3 DNA, CDR3 protein. D genes are given only for firm matches. The size entry is marked missing in some rows and otherwise reads once, few, many or a size class.

>TRBJ2-1|.|TRBV5-4|.
TGTGCCAGCAGCTTCGGCACCAGCGGAAAAGGGTATGAGCAGTTCTTC
CASSFGTSGKGYEQFF
>TRBJ1-4|.|TRBV5-5|.
TGTGCCAGCAGCCACGCGAGGGGGGGTCCCGGTGAAAAACTGTTTTTT
CASSHARGGPGEKLFF
>TRBJ2-5|.|TRBV5-4|.
TGTGCCAGCAGCTTGCGTCAGGGCGGGGAGACCCAGTACTTC
CASSLRQGGETQYF
>TRBJ2-1|few|TRBV4-2|.
TGTGCCAGCAGCCAAGAAGCAGGGTACTCCTACAATGAGCAGTTCTTC
CASSQEAGYSYNEQFF
>TRBJ2-3|.|TRBV28|.
TGTGCCAGCAGTTTATCACGGGCAGATACGCAGTATTTT
CASSLSRADTQYF
>TRBJ2-6|.|TRBV3-1/TRBV3-2|.
TGTGCCAGCAGCCAAGGGGCTGGGGCCAACGTCCTGACTTTC
CASSQGAGANVLTF
>TRBJ1-2|.|TRBV27|.
TGTGCCAGCCGTCTAGACGTCCGCTATGGCTACACCTTC
CASRLDVRYGYTF
>TRBJ1-1|.|TRBV6-5|.
TGTGCCAGCAGCAGCAATCTCGGGGCTTACGAAGCTTTCTTT
CASSSNLGAYEAFF
>TRBJ1-1|.|TRBV19|.
TGTGCCAGTAGTATGAGGGGAGTCGGCACTGAAGCTTTCTTT
CASSMRGVGTEAFF
>TRBJ1-5|once|TRBV28|.
TGTGCCAGCAGTTCGAGGGGGGGAGGGTTGGAGCCCCAGCATTTT
CASSSRGGGLEPQHF
>TRBJ2-1|.|TRBV9|.
TGTGCCAGCAGCGTAGACATACTGAATGAGCAGTTCTTC
CASSVDILNEQFF
>TRBJ1-2|.|TRBV5-5|.
TGTGCCAGCAGCTTGGCAAGCCGGAACGGGATCGTTGGTGGCTACACCTTC
CASSLASRNGIVGGYTF
>TRBJ2-3|once|TRBV6-4|.
TGTGCCAGCAGTGACTCGACCGGAGGGGGCACAGATACGCAGTATTTT
CASSDSTGGGTDTQYF
>TRBJ1-5|.|TRBV7-9|.
TGTGCCAGCAGCTTAGACAGCAATCAGCCCCAGCATTTT
CASSLDSNQPQHF
>TRBJ1-2|few|TRBV5-4|TRBD1
TGTGCCAGCAGCTTGGCGGACAGGGGGCTCAGCGGCTACACCTTC
CASSLADRGLSGYTF
>TRBJ2-3|.|TRBV27|.
TGTGCCAGCCGTATGGGCGGGGTCACAGATACGCAGTATTTT
CASRMGGVTDTQYF
>TRBJ2-1|.|TRBV27|.
TGTGCCAGCAGTCTAGTCCAGTATGGCGGTGAGCAGTTCTTC
CASSLVQYGGEQFF
>TRBJ2-5|few|TRBV18|.
TGTGCCAGCTCACCAGCAGTTAGCGCAGAAGAGACCCAGTACTTC
CASSPAVSAEETQYF
>TRBJ2-1|.|TRBV16|TRBD2
TGTGCCAGCAGCCAAGCTGGGGGGGATGGTCAGTTCTTC
CASSQAGGDGQFF
>TRBJ1-5|.|TRBV19|.
TGTGCCAGTAGTTTACAGGGAATCTATCAGCCCCAGCATTTT
CASSLQGIYQPQHF
>TRBJ1-2|.|TRBV5-6|.
TGTGCCAGCACCAAGGACAGACACTATGGCTACACCTTC
CASTKDRHYGYTF
>TRBJ1-2|.|TRBV5-5|TRBD1
TGTGCCAGCAGCTTCGCCTGGGACAGAGCAAACTATGGCTACACCTTC
CASSFAWDRANYGYTF
>TRBJ1-2|once|TRBV9|.
TGTGCCAGCAGCTCACCAACGGGTAGGGACCATGGCTACACCTTC
CASSSPTGRDHGYTF
>TRBJ1-1|.|TRBV30|.
TGTGCCTGGAGGCCGGGACGGGAGAACACTGAAGCTTTCTTT
CAWRPGRENTEAFF
>TRBJ2-5|.|TRBV10-2|TRBD2
TGCGCCAGCAGGGCTAGCGGGGGGCAAGAGACCCAGTACTTC
CASRASGGQETQYF
>TRBJ1-5|few|TRBV7-2|.
TGTGCCAGCAGCTTAGTAGGTCAGCCCCAGCATTTT
CASSLVGQPQHF
>TRBJ2-1|.|TRBV28|.
TGTGCCGGCCGGACGGCAGACAATGAGCAGTTCTTC
CAGRTADNEQFF
>TRBJ2-1|.|TRBV19|.
TGTGCCAGTAGTATAGGTAATGAGCAGTTCTTC
CASSIGNEQFF
>TRBJ1-1|.|TRBV29-1|.
TGCAGCGTTGAAGCCCCTTACAGGGAGGGTACTGAAGCTTTCTTT
CSVEAPYREGTEAFF
>TRBJ1-1|.|TRBV9|.
TGTGCCAGCAGCGTAGTAGTAGGTGAAGCTTTCTTT
CASSVVVGEAFF
>TRBJ1-5|.|TRBV24-1|.
TGTGCCACCATCCCCTTAAAGTTCATGGGCAATCAGCCCCAGCATTTT
CATIPLKFMGNQPQHF
>TRBJ2-7|.|TRBV28|.
TGTGCCAGCAGGGGGCCCATTAATAGGGACGAGCAGTACTTC
CASRGPINRDEQYF
>TRBJ1-2|.|TRBV5-1|.
TGCGCCAGCAGCTTGGCCACCCAAGGGGGGGAAGGCTATGGCTACACCTTC
CASSLATQGGEGYGYTF
>TRBJ2-7|.|TRBV19|TRBD1
TGTGCCAGTAGTCTTCAGGGACAGGGTAACGAGCAGTACTTC
CASSLQGQGNEQYF
>TRBJ1-1|.|TRBV6-1|.
TGTGCCAGCAGTGGGGACGTACGAGGGACTAGAACCCCATCCACTGAAGCTTTCTTT
CASSGDVRGTRTPSTEAFF
>TRBJ2-1|.|TRBV4-3|.
TGCGCCAGCAGCCAAGACCGACAAAGCTCCTACAATGAGCAGTTCTTC
CASSQDRQSSYNEQFF
>TRBJ1-1|.|TRBV19|.
TGTGCCAGTAGTATGGGCTGGGCGACTAACACTGAAGCTTTCTTT
CASSMGWATNTEAFF
>TRBJ2-1|.|TRBV5-1|TRBD1
TGCGCCAGCAGCCGAGGGACAGGGAGCTACAATGAGCAGTTCTTC
CASSRGTGSYNEQFF
>TRBJ2-3|.|TRBV19|TRBD1
TGTGCCAGTAGTGTAACCGGGGACAGACACACAGATACGCAGTATTTT
CASSVTGDRHTDTQYF
>TRBJ1-2|.|TRBV3-1/TRBV3-2|.
TGTGCCAGCAGCCAAGTGAATCGGGGCCAAGCGACATTCTATGGCTACACCTTC
CASSQVNRGQATFYGYTF
>TRBJ1-4|once|TRBV2|TRBD1
TGTGCCAGCAGTAGAAGGACAGGAAATAATGAAAAACTGTTTTTT
CASSRRTGNNEKLFF
>TRBJ1-1|.|TRBV7-6|.
TGTGCCAGCAGGTCTCACCCTGAAAGAGGGGACACTGAAGCTTTCTTT
CASRSHPERGDTEAFF
>TRBJ2-7|once|TRBV18|.
TGTGCCAGCTCACCAACCCAGTACGAGCAGTACTTC
CASSPTQYEQYF
>TRBJ1-1|.|TRBV6-5|.
TGTGCCAGCAGTTCTACAACAGGAATGAACACTGAAGCTTTCTTT
CASSSTTGMNTEAFF
>TRBJ2-1|.|TRBV10-3|.
TGTGCCATCAGTGAGTTGGAACAGATAATCAATGAGCAGTTCTTC
CAISELEQIINEQFF
>TRBJ1-2|.|TRBV6-5|.
TGTGCCAGCAGCGACACAGGAGGGTATGGCTACACCTTC
CASSDTGGYGYTF
>TRBJ2-3|.|TRBV9|.
TGTGCCAGCAGCGTCTCGGGGAGTAACACAGATACGCAGTATTTT
CASSVSGSNTDTQYF
>TRBJ2-7|once|TRBV9|.
TGTGCCAGCAGCGTAGCACAGGCTCCCTCCTACGAGCAGTACTTC
CASSVAQAPSYEQYF
>TRBJ1-1|few|TRBV2|.
TGTGCCAGCAGTGGAGGGAAGGGGTCGGGTGAAGCTTTCTTT
CASSGGKGSGEAFF
>TRBJ1-2|.|TRBV6-5|.
TGTGCCAGCAGCAGGGGAAGGGATGGCTACACCTTC
CASSRGRDGYTF
>TRBJ1-2|.|TRBV6-5|.
TGTGCCAGCAGCTACGGGGGGGAAGGCTACACCTTC
CASSYGGEGYTF
>TRBJ1-1|.|TRBV3-1/TRBV3-2|.
TGTGCCAGCAGCCAATCCCCGGGACCAGAAGCTTTCTTT
CASSQSPGPEAFF
>TRBJ1-1|once|TRBV5-1|.
TGCGCCAGCAGCTTGGAGGGTGGGGGTGTGTCGAACACTGAAGCTTTCTTT
CASSLEGGGVSNTEAFF